These 2 T cell receptor beta chains were sequenced from one sample in a study of T cell repertoires in cytomegalovirus infection. TCRdb analysed the reads with MiXCR anew, one entry per CDR3 protein. Seen here are roughly 220,000 distinct CDR3 sequences, around 35% observed once, and the top ten hold 55% to 60%. Their cognate antigens are unknown. The specimen was CD8+ T cells from cultured PBMCs, collected from culture after CMV antigen stimulation. All receptors derive from a human donor in good health (CMV status not recorded). Some clones in this sample may be carry-over from other donors' samples.

The V and J genes are TRBV20-1 and TRBJ1-6, with D possibly TRBD1 on 6 matching bases. V shed 3 bases and J shed 6 bases, with 18 bases lying between them. There are 16 residues in the CDR3. Germline assignment: CDR1 DFQATT and CDR2 SNEGSKA (reference sequence). CDR3 nucleotides: TGCAGTGCTAGCCCGGGCTTGGGGGCCTTTAATTCACCCCTCCACTTT. As protein: CSASPGLGAFNSPLHF.

The CDR3 loop reads CSARVPGTVGNTIYF. In nucleotides, the CDR3 is TGCAGTGCTAGAGTCCCCGGGACAGTAGGAAACACCATATATTTT. This chain uses TRBV20-1 with TRBJ1-3; 7 bases agree with TRBD1. Germline CDR1 reads DFQATT; CDR2 reads SNEGSKA (reference sequence). J gave up 4 bases and V 1 base, and 7 bases lay outside the gene matches. This CDR3 is built from 15 residues.